Below, 29 T cell receptor beta chains from the same sample are listed, as sequenced in a study of T-cell reconstitution after alpha-beta-depleted transplantation in children. A TCRbeta library incorporating unique molecular identifiers was prepared. TCRdb passed the PCR reads through MiXCR, listing each CDR3 protein once. The data contain 190,000 or so distinct CDR3 sequences, roughly 6.8% of them singletons. Sample: PBMCs from the stem cell graft donor, taken from the stem cell graft. These TCRs come from a human donor who donated a stem cell graft to a child with Wiskott-Aldrich syndrome.

There are many counts of this clonotype. The rearrangement links TRBV13 to TRBJ1-6; TRBD1 is a possible D gene (6 bases). The CDR3 covers 16 residues. V lost 5 bases, J lost 5 bases, and 16 bases lay in between. The germline CDR1 and CDR2 sequences are PRHDT and FYEKMQ (reference sequence). CDR3 nucleotide sequence: TGTGCCAGCAGCGAAAACGGGGGCGCCCATAATTCACCCCTCCACTTT. It specifies CASSENGGAHNSPLHF.

This clonotype was counted at least ten times. V gene TRBV3-1 combines with J gene TRBJ2-3; the D gene is possibly TRBD2 (6 bases). Germline V gene data show CDR1 as LGHDT and CDR2 as YNNKEL (reference sequence). The CDR3 spans 17 residues. Trimming removed 2 bases at V and 1 base at J, with 16 bases between. The CDR3 protein is CASSQKGGAGRTDTQYF. CDR3 bases: TGTGCCAGCAGCCAAAAAGGCGGGGCCGGCCGCACAGATACGCAGTATTTT.

This clonotype was seen many times. The chain couples TRBV7-2 to TRBJ2-7; D might be TRBD1 (6 bases). CDR1 SGHTA and CDR2 FQGNSA come from the germline V gene. The CDR3 has 14 amino acids. V gave up 3 bases and J gave up 3 bases, with 12 bases separating them. This chain's CDR3 is CASSFSLQGYEQYF. CDR3 nucleotides: TGTGCCAGCAGCTTCTCTTTACAGGGCTACGAGCAGTACTTC.

This clonotype was counted many times. The chain links TRBV12-3 or TRBV12-4 to TRBJ1-2, with 8 bases fitting TRBD1. CDR3 length: 13 amino acids. After removal of 6 bases from V and 8 bases from J, the junction contained 8 bases not matched to a gene. In nucleotides, the CDR3 is TGTGCCAGCAGCCGTCAGGGGGCTCGAGGCTACACCTTC. Residues: CASSRQGARGYTF.

This clonotype was counted ten times or more. The CDR3 DNA sequence: TGCAGCGCCTCTAGCGGGGTAGATACGCAGTATTTT. Translated, it gives CSASSGVDTQYF. This chain connects TRBV29-1 to TRBJ2-3, with 9 bases aligning to TRBD2. Looked up from germline, CDR1 is SQVTM and CDR2 is ANQGSEA. This CDR3 has 12 residues. V lost 7 bases, J lost 5 bases, and 4 bases stayed unmatched.

The rearrangement links TRBV25-1 to TRBJ1-6; possibly TRBD1 for D (6 bases). CDR3 length equals 15 residues. Germline CDR1 is MGHDK and CDR2 is SYGVNS. The V and J ends lost 4 bases and 7 bases respectively, with 14 bases between them. The CDR3 nucleotides read TGTGCCAGCAGTGTAGGGGGGAATGGAAATTCACCCCTCCACTTT. Translating it yields CASSVGGNGNSPLHF.

At least ten counts were recorded for this clonotype. This chain uses TRBV12-3 or TRBV12-4 with TRBJ2-2; tentatively, D is TRBD1 (5 bases). The CDR3 consists of 13 residues. Trimming stripped 3 bases from V and 6 bases from J, with 8 bases between. The DNA for the CDR3 is TGTGCCAGCAGTTTCCAGGGTGCCGGGGAGCTGTTTTTT. Protein: CASSFQGAGELFF.

This clonotype has just a few counts. The chain recombines TRBV2 with TRBJ2-7, with 7 bases matching TRBD1. This CDR3 region has 16 residues. CDR1 and CDR2 from the germline V gene are SNHLY and FYNNEI. The junction had 11 bases not matched to a gene; V was cut back by 6 bases and J by 0 bases. The chain's CDR3 is CASSARTGPNSYEQYF. In DNA, the CDR3 is TGTGCCAGCAGCGCCAGGACAGGCCCCAACTCCTACGAGCAGTACTTC. Based on the CDR3 plus reference TRBV2 and TRBJ2-7, the full variable domain is EPEVTQTPSHQVTQMGQEVILRCVPISNHLYFYWYRQILGQKVEFLVSFYNNEISEKSEIFDDQFSVERPDGSNFTLKIRSTKLEDSAMYFCASSARTGPNSYEQYFGPGTRLTVT.

This clonotype was detected many times. The genes are TRBV5-1 and TRBJ2-1; weak D call: TRBD2 (6 bases). This CDR3 has 16 amino acids. Germline-derived CDR1 and CDR2 are SGHRS and YFSETQ. V was clipped by 4 bases and J by 7 bases, with 21 bases between them. CDR3 residues: CASSPTVAAGRNEQFF. CDR3 nucleotide sequence: TGCGCCAGCAGCCCCACCGTCGCGGCGGGGAGGAATGAGCAGTTCTTC. The whole variable domain, filled in from reference TRBV5-1 and TRBJ2-1, reads KAGVTQTPRYLIKTRGQQVTLSCSPISGHRSVSWYQQTPGQGLQFLFEYFSETQRNKGNFPGRFSGRQFSNSRSEMNVSTLELGDSALYLCASSPTVAAGRNEQFFGPGTRLTVL.

There are a few counts of this clonotype. J is TRBJ2-5 and V is TRBV5-1; TRBD1 agrees at 8 bases. J was trimmed by 2 bases and V by 2 bases; bases with no gene match: 2. The CDR3 runs to 14 residues. Germline V gene sequence: CDR1 SGHRS, CDR2 YFSETQ. The CDR3 spells CASSLGQGQETQYF. The CDR3 DNA sequence: TGCGCCAGCAGCTTAGGACAGGGACAAGAGACCCAGTACTTC. The full variable domain, in which reference TRBV5-1 and TRBJ2-5 provide the parts outside the CDR3, is KAGVTQTPRYLIKTRGQQVTLSCSPISGHRSVSWYQQTPGQGLQFLFEYFSETQRNKGNFPGRFSGRQFSNSRSEMNVSTLELGDSALYLCASSLGQGQETQYFGPGTRLLVL.

This clonotype was counted many times. This chain joins TRBV5-6 and TRBJ1-5; TRBD1 matches at 9 bases. The CDR3 runs 19 residues. The germline V gene encodes CDR1 SGHDT and CDR2 YYEEEE. Trimming at V came to 4 bases and at J to 2 bases, leaving 16 bases not matched to a gene. The DNA for the CDR3 is TGTGCCAGCAGCGTTATGGTACCAGACAGGGGGAATGGCAATCAGCCCCAGCATTTT. It yields the protein CASSVMVPDRGNGNQPQHF. The whole variable domain, remainder taken from reference TRBV5-6 and TRBJ1-5, is DAGVTQSPTHLIKTRGQQVTLRCSPKSGHDTVSWYQQALGQGPQFIFQYYEEEERQRGNFPDRFSGHQFPNYSSELNVNALLLGDSALYLCASSVMVPDRGNGNQPQHFGDGTRLSIL.

The gene calls are TRBV5-1 and TRBJ2-5; D remains unclear. V was cut by 0 bases and J by 5 bases, with 11 bases left in between. The germline V gene has CDR1 SGHRS and CDR2 YFSETQ. The CDR3 consists of 14 residues. CDR3 loop: CASSLGHDGETQYF. The CDR3 nucleotides read TGCGCCAGCAGCTTGGGGCACGACGGGGAGACCCAGTACTTC.

This clonotype was picked up many times. One end of the junction is discordant with germline, which a read error may explain. The chain couples TRBV5-1 to TRBJ2-3; a possible D gene is TRBD2 (5 bases). This CDR3 is 12 amino acids long. CDR1 is SGHRS, CDR2 YFSETQ, per germline. CDR3 in amino acids: CASSLGGDTQYF. Written as DNA, the CDR3 is TGTGCCAGCAGTTTAGGCGGGGATACGCAGTATTTT. Complete variable domain (other parts from reference TRBV5-1 and TRBJ2-3): KAGVTQTPRYLIKTRGQQVTLSCSPISGHRSVSWYQQTPGQGLQFLFEYFSETQRNKGNFPGRFSGRQFSNSRSEMNVSTLELGDSALYLCASSLGGDTQYFGPGTRLTVL.

CDR3 in amino acids: CSVSQGDTEAFF. The CDR3 DNA is TGCAGCGTTTCGCAGGGGGACACTGAAGCTTTCTTT. The chain joins TRBV29-1 to TRBJ1-1; 7 bases are shared with TRBD1. Germline CDR1 reads SQVTM; CDR2 reads ANQGSEA. The CDR3 consists of 12 residues. V shed 5 bases, J shed 3 bases, and the junction held 3 bases outside the gene matches.

This clonotype was found many times. CDR3 sequence (DNA): TGCAGCGTTGAAGTGACAGGGCATGGCTACACCTTC. Encoded protein: CSVEVTGHGYTF. The V and J genes are TRBV29-1 and TRBJ1-2, with TRBD1 identical over 7 bases. This CDR3 is 12 amino acids long. Germline V lookup: CDR1 SQVTM, CDR2 ANQGSEA. V dropped 1 base and J dropped 6; count of bases not matched to a gene: 2.

This clonotype appeared many times. The chain recombines TRBV29-1 with TRBJ2-2; D remains unclear. The CDR3 loop spans 16 amino acids. Germline CDR1 and CDR2: SQVTM and ANQGSEA. V was trimmed by 7 bases and J by 0 bases, leaving 18 bases between them. CDR3 loop: CSASRATSSNTGELFF. Here the CDR3 DNA reads TGCAGCGCCTCCCGGGCCACCTCTTCGAACACCGGGGAGCTGTTTTTT.

This clonotype was seen ten or more times. The rearrangement uses TRBV29-1 and TRBJ2-1, with D uncertain. The CDR3 is made up of 13 amino acids. V was trimmed by 5 bases and J by 6 bases, leaving 14 bases between them. The germline gives CDR1 SQVTM, CDR2 ANQGSEA. The CDR3 here is CSVLGGTSNEQFF. The CDR3 DNA sequence: TGCAGCGTTCTCGGCGGCACAAGCAATGAGCAGTTCTTC.

This clonotype was seen ten or more times. This chain joins TRBV7-8 and TRBJ2-1, with D possibly TRBD2 on 6 matching bases. V gave up 4 bases and J gave up 2 bases, with 18 bases separating them. This CDR3 region has 17 residues. Germline CDR1 reads SGHVS; CDR2 reads FQNEAQ. The CDR3 DNA reads as TGTGCCAGCAGCTCCGGGACTTTTGGGGGAGCCTACAATGAGCAGTTCTTC. As protein: CASSSGTFGGAYNEQFF. The variable domain in full, with the rest retrieved from reference TRBV7-8 and TRBJ2-1, is GAGVSQSPRYKVAKRGQDVALRCDPISGHVSLFWYQQALGQGPEFLTYFQNEAQLDKSGLPSDRFFAERPEGSVSTLKIQRTQQEDSAVYLCASSSGTFGGAYNEQFFGPGTRLTVL.

This clonotype was detected many times. The chain links TRBV5-1 to TRBJ2-4, with 8 bases identical to TRBD1. From germline, CDR1 is SGHRS and CDR2 YFSETQ. Germline trimming cut 4 bases from V and 13 bases from J; bases unmatched to any gene: 4. The CDR3 totals 11 residues. The CDR3 sequence: CASSPGTGQYF. Here the CDR3 DNA reads TGCGCCAGCAGCCCGGGGACAGGACAGTACTTC.

The chain is built from TRBV24-1 and TRBJ2-3; D gene unclear. Trimming took off 2 bases at V and 2 bases at J, with 10 bases between the two ends. The CDR3 spans 15 residues. The germline CDR1 and CDR2 sequences are KGHDR and SFDVKD. Here the CDR3 reads CATSDSHSLTDTQYF. CDR3 in DNA: TGTGCCACCAGTGATTCGCACAGTCTCACAGATACGCAGTATTTT.

This clonotype was recorded at least ten times. The chain is built from TRBV2 and TRBJ2-7; TRBD2 agrees at 10 bases. CDR3 size: 15 residues. The junction had 11 bases not matched to a gene; V was cut back by 10 bases and J by 2 bases. Germline loops: CDR1 SNHLY, CDR2 FYNNEI. CDR3: CATTPRTSGTYEQYF. DNA of the CDR3: TGTGCCACTACCCCACGGACTAGCGGAACCTACGAGCAGTACTTC. The full variable domain, its missing parts supplied by reference TRBV2 and TRBJ2-7, is EPEVTQTPSHQVTQMGQEVILRCVPISNHLYFYWYRQILGQKVEFLVSFYNNEISEKSEIFDDQFSVERPDGSNFTLKIRSTKLEDSAMYFCATTPRTSGTYEQYFGPGTRLTVT.

This clonotype was detected ten times or more. The V and J genes are TRBV12-3 or TRBV12-4 and TRBJ2-7; possibly TRBD1 or TRBD2 for D (5 bases each). This CDR3 is built from 16 residues. V was shortened by 5 bases and J by 0 bases, with 17 bases between the two germline ends. The CDR3 sequence is CASSPQGPVSSYEQYF. CDR3 DNA sequence: TGTGCCAGCAGTCCCCAGGGACCAGTAAGCTCCTACGAGCAGTACTTC.

This clonotype was seen a handful of times. The chain combines TRBV19 with TRBJ2-1; 7 bases line up with TRBD2. The CDR3 has 15 amino acids. Germline V gene sequence: CDR1 LNHDA, CDR2 SQIVND (reference sequence). J gave up 5 bases and V 5 bases, and 9 bases lay outside the gene matches. CDR3 DNA: TGTGCCAGTAGTTCTTTCCGGGAGGCCGACAATGAGCAGTTCTTC. Translated: CASSSFREADNEQFF.

At least ten counts were recorded for this clonotype. The genes are TRBV10-3 and TRBJ2-7, with 8 bases matching TRBD1. This CDR3 spans 16 amino acids. V gave up 7 bases and J gave up 0 bases; unmatched junction bases: 11. The germline gives CDR1 ENHRY, CDR2 SYGVKD. The CDR3 coding sequence is TGTGCCATCAAAGTTGACAGGGGAGTTAACTCCTACGAGCAGTACTTC. Its translation is CAIKVDRGVNSYEQYF.

The V gene is TRBV18, the J gene TRBJ2-1; 9 nucleotides match TRBD1. The CDR3 covers 15 residues. Trimming removed 3 bases from V and 3 bases from J; junction bases left unmatched: 3. Germline CDR1 and CDR2: KGHSH and LQKENI. The CDR3, as DNA: TGTGCCAGCTCACCGGGACAGGGAAGCTACAATGAGCAGTTCTTC. Translated, it gives CASSPGQGSYNEQFF.

This chain joins TRBV7-2 and TRBJ1-1; TRBD1 matches 9 bases. V dropped 4 bases and J dropped 5; count of bases not matched to a gene: 11. The CDR3 covers 16 residues. CDR1 and CDR2 (germline): SGHTA, FQGNSA. CDR3 sequence (DNA): TGTGCCAGCAGCTCTTCTCATAGGACAGGGGAGACTGAAGCTTTCTTT. Its protein is CASSSSHRTGETEAFF.

This clonotype was detected many times. The rearrangement links TRBV12-3 or TRBV12-4 to TRBJ1-5; TRBD1 agrees at 7 bases. Trimming cost V 3 bases and J 14 bases; bases outside gene matches: 10. This CDR3 is built from 13 residues. The chain's CDR3 is CASSFALLDREHF. DNA for the CDR3: TGTGCCAGCAGTTTTGCTCTACTTGACAGGGAGCATTTT.

This clonotype was found many times. This rearrangement joins TRBV29-1 to TRBJ1-1, with D uncertain. Germline-derived CDR1 and CDR2 are SQVTM and ANQGSEA. Trimming took off 4 bases at V and 1 base at J, with 13 bases between the two ends. The CDR3 covers 14 residues. CDR3 residues: CSVGIRVENTEAFF. The CDR3 nucleotides are TGCAGCGTTGGAATTAGGGTCGAGAACACTGAAGCTTTCTTT.

This clonotype was observed many times. V usage is TRBV2 and J usage is TRBJ1-2; 7 nucleotides line up with TRBD1. J gave up 3 bases and V 9 bases, and 7 bases lay outside the gene matches. CDR3 length: 13 amino acids. CDR1 is SNHLY and CDR2 is FYNNEI in the germline V gene. CDR3 DNA sequence: TGTGCCAGGTTCGACAGGGCAGACTATGGCTACACCTTC. Protein sequence: CARFDRADYGYTF.